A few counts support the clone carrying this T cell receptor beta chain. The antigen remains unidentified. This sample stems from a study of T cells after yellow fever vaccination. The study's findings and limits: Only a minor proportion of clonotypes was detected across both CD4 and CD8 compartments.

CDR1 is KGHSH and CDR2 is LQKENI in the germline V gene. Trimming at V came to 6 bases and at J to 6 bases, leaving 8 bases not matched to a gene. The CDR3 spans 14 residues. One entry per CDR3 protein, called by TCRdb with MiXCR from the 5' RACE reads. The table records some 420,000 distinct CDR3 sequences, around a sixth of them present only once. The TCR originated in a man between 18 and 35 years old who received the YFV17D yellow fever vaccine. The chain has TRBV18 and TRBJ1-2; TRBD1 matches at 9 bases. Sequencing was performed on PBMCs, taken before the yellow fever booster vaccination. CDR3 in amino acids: CASSRGQGNDGYTF. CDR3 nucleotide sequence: TGTGCCAGCTCCCGGGGACAGGGTAATGATGGCTACACCTTC.